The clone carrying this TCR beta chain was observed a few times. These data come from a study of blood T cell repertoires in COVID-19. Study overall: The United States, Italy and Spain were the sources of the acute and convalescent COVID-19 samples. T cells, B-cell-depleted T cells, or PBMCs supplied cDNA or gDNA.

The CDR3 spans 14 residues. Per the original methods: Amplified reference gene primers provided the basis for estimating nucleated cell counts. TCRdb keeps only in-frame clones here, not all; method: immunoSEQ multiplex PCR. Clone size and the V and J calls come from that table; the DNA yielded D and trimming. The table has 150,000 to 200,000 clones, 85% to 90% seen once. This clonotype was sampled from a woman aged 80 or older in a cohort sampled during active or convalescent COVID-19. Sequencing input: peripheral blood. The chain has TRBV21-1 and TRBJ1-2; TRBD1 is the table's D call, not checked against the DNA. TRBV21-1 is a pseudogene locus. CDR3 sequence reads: CASSKENTIYGYTF. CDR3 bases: TGTGCCAGCAGCAAAGAAAACACGATCTATGGCTACACCTTC.